Listed below are T cell receptor beta chains from one sample, sequenced in a study of blood T cell repertoires in COVID-19. Measured with immunoSEQ multiplex PCR; TCRdb has only the in-frame clones, and not every one. The sample lists approximately 220,000 clones, 88% occurring once. The sequencing input was PBMCs or T cells enriched from blood (not recorded which). The receptors were gathered from a woman aged 25-40 years who had recovered from COVID-19. Each CDR3 is given with its conserved first and last residue. D genes are given only for firm matches. Only some rows state a clone size, as once, few, many or a class for expanded clones.

j_call | cdr3_length | d_call | clone_size | v_call | cdr3_aa | cdr3_nt
TRBJ2-3 | 16 | NA | NA | TRBV5-4 | CASSLELVRGTDTQYF | TGTGCCAGCAGCTTGGAGTTGGTGAGGGGCACAGATACGCAGTATTTT
TRBJ1-6 | 13 | NA | once | TRBV19 | CASSPKQGSPLHF | TGTGCCAGTAGTCCTAAACAGGGTTCACCCCTCCACTTT
TRBJ2-3 | 16 | NA | NA | TRBV4-1 | CASSPRTLRNTDTQYF | TGCGCCAGCAGCCCTAGGACACTTAGGAACACAGATACGCAGTATTTT
TRBJ2-2 | 18 | NA | NA | TRBV2 | CASSESRLAQNLTGELFF | TGTGCCAGCAGTGAATCTAGGCTAGCCCAAAACCTTACCGGGGAGCTGTTTTTT
TRBJ1-4 | 15 | TRBD1 | NA | TRBV5-6 | CASSDRGRGNEKLFF | TGTGCCAGCAGCGACAGGGGGCGCGGGAATGAAAAACTGTTTTTT
TRBJ1-1 | 13 | NA | NA | TRBV9 | CASSISGNTEAFF | TGTGCCAGCAGCATATCAGGGAACACTGAAGCTTTCTTT
TRBJ2-5 | 15 | TRBD1 | NA | TRBV4-2 | CASSQAGTGEETQYF | TGTGCCAGCAGCCAAGCCGGGACAGGGGAAGAGACCCAGTACTTC
TRBJ2-1 | 14 | TRBD1 | NA | TRBV19 | CASNDRGIYNEQFF | TGTGCCAGTAATGACAGGGGAATTTACAATGAGCAGTTCTTC
TRBJ1-3 | 15 | NA | few | TRBV4-2 | CASSHEHDSGNTIYF | TGTGCCAGCAGCCATGAACACGACTCTGGAAACACCATATATTTT
TRBJ2-2 | 16 | NA | NA | TRBV11-2 | CASSLAATSITGELFF | TGTGCCAGCAGCTTAGCAGCGACGTCGATCACCGGGGAGCTGTTTTTT
TRBJ2-1 | 15 | NA | once | TRBV9 | CASSVGGGDYNEQFF | TGTGCCAGCAGCGTAGGAGGGGGGGACTACAATGAGCAGTTCTTC
TRBJ2-3 | 13 | NA | NA | TRBV7-2 | CASSLQVTDTQYF | TGTGCCAGCAGCTTGCAGGTCACAGATACGCAGTATTTT
TRBJ1-1 | 15 | TRBD1 | NA | TRBV19 | CASTLGQVGNTEAFF | TGTGCCAGTACTCTAGGACAGGTGGGAAACACTGAAGCTTTCTTT
TRBJ1-5 | 13 | NA | NA | TRBV12-3/TRBV12-4 | CASSFGRGQPQHF | TGTGCCAGCAGTTTTGGGAGGGGCCAGCCCCAGCATTTT
TRBJ1-1 | 15 | NA | NA | TRBV2 | CASSEKSTLNTEAFF | TGTGCCAGCAGTGAAAAGAGCACCTTGAACACTGAAGCTTTCTTT
TRBJ1-5 | 15 | TRBD1 | NA | TRBV19 | CASSIGTGRGQPQHF | TGTGCCAGTAGTATCGGGACAGGGAGAGGTCAGCCCCAGCATTTT
TRBJ1-1 | 12 | NA | NA | TRBV5-4 | CGASSLGQGGVF | TGTGGAGCCAGCAGCTTGGGGCAGGGAGGAGTCTTT
TRBJ1-3 | 15 | TRBD1 | NA | TRBV6-5 | CASSSLRTGGNTIYF | TGTGCCAGCAGTTCTCTCCGGACAGGGGGGAACACCATATATTTT
TRBJ1-5 | 13 | NA | NA | TRBV5-8 | CASTQGGRQPQHF | TGTGCCAGCACTCAGGGCGGTAGGCAGCCCCAGCATTTT
TRBJ2-7 | 17 | TRBD1 | NA | TRBV4-3 | CASSQVYIGTGDYEQYF | TGCGCCAGCAGCCAAGTATATATTGGGACAGGGGACTACGAGCAGTACTTC
TRBJ2-2 | 15 | TRBD2 | NA | TRBV6-1 | CASSGAGGLTGELFF | TGTGCCAGCAGTGGGGCGGGGGGCCTCACCGGGGAGCTGTTTTTT
TRBJ2-1 | 14 | NA | NA | TRBV4-2 | CASSQVEQYNEQFF | TGTGCCAGCAGCCAAGTGGAGCAGTACAATGAGCAGTTCTTC
TRBJ2-5 | 15 | TRBD2 | NA | TRBV5-6 | CASSFSGGAGETQYF | TGTGCCAGCAGCTTTAGCGGGGGGGCCGGGGAGACCCAGTACTTC
TRBJ1-5 | 14 | TRBD1 | NA | TRBV7-9 | CASSGRTGSQPQHF | TGTGCCAGCAGCGGCAGGACAGGGTCACAGCCCCAGCATTTT
TRBJ1-2 | 14 | NA | NA | TRBV6-5 | CASSYEGDNYGYTF | TGTGCCAGCAGTTACGAGGGGGACAACTATGGCTACACCTTC
TRBJ2-2 | 18 | TRBD1 | NA | TRBV6-2/TRBV6-3 | CASSFSRDRGFDTGELFF | TGTGCCAGCAGTTTTTCCCGGGACAGGGGGTTTGACACCGGGGAGCTGTTTTTT
TRBJ1-2 | 14 | NA | NA | TRBV6-5 | CASSPRGSNYGYTF | TGTGCCAGCAGTCCAAGGGGGAGCAACTATGGCTACACCTTC
TRBJ2-1 | 14 | NA | NA | TRBV6-5 | CATQPQRADNEQFF | TGTGCCACCCAGCCACAGCGGGCCGACAATGAGCAGTTCTTC
TRBJ1-5 | 15 | TRBD1 | NA | TRBV19 | CASKVRDSVYQPQHF | TGTGCCAGTAAGGTTCGGGACAGCGTTTATCAGCCCCAGCATTTT
TRBJ2-2 | 16 | TRBD2 | NA | TRBV6-1 | CASSELAGGLIGELFF | TGTGCCAGCAGTGAGTTAGCGGGGGGGCTCATCGGGGAGCTGTTTTTT
TRBJ2-7 | 14 | NA | many | TRBV7-9 | CASSLDRTPYEQYF | TGTGCCAGCAGCTTAGATCGGACACCCTACGAGCAGTACTTC
TRBJ2-1 | 17 | NA | NA | TRBV7-3 | CASSLIRQGGSYNEQFF | TGTGCCAGCAGCTTAATTAGGCAGGGGGGCTCCTACAATGAGCAGTTCTTC
TRBJ2-7 | 17 | NA | NA | TRBV9 | CASSPRGDWLEGYEQYF | TGTGCCAGCAGCCCAAGAGGGGACTGGTTGGAAGGTTACGAGCAGTACTTC
TRBJ2-3 | 15 | NA | NA | TRBV5-1 | CASSLLQHSTDTQYF | TGCGCCAGCAGCTTGCTACAGCACTCCACAGATACGCAGTATTTT
TRBJ2-5 | 14 | NA | once | TRBV7-8 | CASSLAEYQETQYF | TGTGCCAGCAGCTTAGCCGAGTACCAAGAGACCCAGTACTTC
TRBJ1-1 | 13 | NA | NA | TRBV19 | CASSPTGSTEAFF | TGTGCCAGTAGTCCTACAGGGTCGACTGAAGCTTTCTTT
TRBJ2-3 | 13 | NA | NA | TRBV5-1 | CASSAKLADTQYF | TGCGCCAGCAGCGCAAAACTTGCAGATACGCAGTATTTT
TRBJ2-1 | 15 | TRBD1 | once | TRBV5-1 | CASSSRDRVNNEQFF | TGCGCCAGCAGCTCCCGGGACAGGGTCAACAATGAGCAGTTCTTC
TRBJ1-2 | 13 | TRBD1 | NA | TRBV2 | CASIRQGRKGYTF | TGTGCCAGCATTAGACAGGGGCGGAAGGGCTACACCTTC
TRBJ2-5 | 14 | NA | NA | TRBV7-2 | CASSLDSYQETQYF | TGTGCCAGCAGCCTCGACTCGTACCAAGAGACCCAGTACTTC
TRBJ1-1 | 16 | TRBD1 | NA | TRBV5-4 | CASEPWRGQENTEAFF | TGTGCCAGCGAACCGTGGAGGGGGCAGGAGAACACTGAAGCTTTCTTT
TRBJ1-2 | 13 | TRBD1 | NA | TRBV28 | CASMAGQGYGYTF | TGTGCCAGCATGGCGGGACAGGGCTATGGCTACACCTTC
TRBJ1-1 | 15 | TRBD1 | NA | TRBV3-1/TRBV3-2 | CASSTRDRGNTEAFF | TGTGCCAGCAGCACCCGGGACAGGGGGAACACTGAAGCTTTCTTT
TRBJ2-1 | 12 | NA | NA | TRBV12-3/TRBV12-4 | CASSFPSGEQFF | TGTGCCAGCAGTTTTCCCAGCGGGGAGCAGTTCTTC
TRBJ1-1 | 12 | NA | NA | TRBV29-1 | CSVARAGPEAFF | TGCAGCGTTGCCCGGGCAGGGCCTGAAGCTTTCTTT
TRBJ2-6 | 16 | NA | NA | TRBV7-8 | CASSLNRVSGANVLTF | TGTGCCAGCAGCTTAAACAGGGTCTCTGGGGCCAACGTCCTGACTTTC
TRBJ2-1 | 17 | TRBD1 | NA | TRBV4-1 | CASSRNSGGGTDNEQFF | TGCGCCAGCAGCCGGAATTCAGGGGGCGGTACGGACAATGAGCAGTTCTTC
TRBJ1-5 | 15 | NA | NA | TRBV7-9 | CASSLGTLSNQPQHF | TGTGCCAGCAGCTTAGGGACACTTAGCAATCAGCCCCAGCATTTT
TRBJ1-3 | 18 | NA | NA | TRBV4-2 | CASSQGWVLRRLGNTIYF | TGTGCCAGCAGCCAAGGGTGGGTCTTGCGGAGGCTCGGAAACACCATATATTTT
TRBJ1-5 | 15 | TRBD1 | NA | TRBV19 | CASSIPGTGWQPQHF | TGTGCCAGTAGTATACCTGGGACAGGTTGGCAGCCCCAGCATTTT
TRBJ2-1 | 20 | TRBD2 | NA | TRBV13 | CASSLGFGLAGVSSYNEQFF | TGTGCCAGCAGCTTAGGCTTCGGGCTAGCGGGGGTAAGCTCCTACAATGAGCAGTTCTTC
TRBJ1-1 | 15 | NA | NA | TRBV7-6 | CASSLAPGGSTEAFF | TGTGCCAGCAGCTTAGCGCCCGGAGGTTCCACTGAAGCTTTCTTT